This TCR beta chain emerged from a study of vaccination effects on CD4 cells after COVID-19. This CDR3 contains 14 residues. Germline V CDR1 and CDR2: MDHEN, SYDVKM. Between the trimmed V and J ends, which lost 6 bases and 1 base, there was a span of 9 bases. On this clone: What it binds is unknown.

The method was immunoSEQ multiplex PCR; TCRdb's version includes in-frame clones alone and lacks a portion of them. The table shows some 40,000 clones, with about 70% occurring only once. Cells that had been cultured for approximately ten days were the source of isolated CD4+ T cells. The sequence came from a human donor who received a COVID-19 vaccine. The starting material was CD4+ T cells from PBMCs cultured without peptide, obtained before COVID-19 vaccination. V is TRBV28 and J is TRBJ1-4; possibly TRBD1 for D (6 bases). The CDR3 region is CASREQGTNEKLFF. DNA of the CDR3: TGTGCCAGCAGGGAACAGGGAACTAATGAAAAACTGTTTTTT. Using reference TRBV28 and TRBJ1-4 for the parts outside the CDR3, the full variable domain is DVKVTQSSRYLVKRTGEKVFLECVQDMDHENMFWYRQDPGLGLRLIYFSYDVKMKEKGDIPEGYSVSREKKERFSLILESASTNQTSMYLCASREQGTNEKLFFGSGTQLSVL.